The 9 T cell receptor beta chains listed next were all sequenced from one sample in a study of T cell repertoires in cytomegalovirus infection. TCRdb re-analysed the reads in MiXCR, keeping a single row per CDR3 protein. The table has 300,000 to 400,000 distinct CDR3 sequences, roughly 18% seen once; the top ten hold 8.5% to 10%. Sequenced input: PBMCs. These receptors were taken from a human donor in good health (CMV status not recorded). Some clones in this sample may be carry-over from other donors' samples.

The chain couples TRBV20-1 to TRBJ2-1; 8 bases line up with TRBD2. The CDR3 contains 16 residues. Germline-derived CDR1 and CDR2 are DFQATT and SNEGSKA (reference sequence). The junction had 10 bases not matched to a gene; V was cut back by 6 bases and J by 0 bases. The CDR3 coding sequence is TGCAGTGCCCCTATCGTGAGCGGGAGCTCCTACAATGAGCAGTTCTTC. It encodes CSAPIVSGSSYNEQFF.

There are many counts of this clonotype. The V and J genes are TRBV7-2 and TRBJ2-1; TRBD2 might be the D (6 bases). The CDR3 extends over 13 amino acids. V shed 5 bases and J shed 6 bases, with 11 bases lying between them. Germline CDR1 SGHTA, CDR2 FQGNSA. This CDR3 is CASSQIAANEQFF. CDR3 coding DNA: TGTGCCAGCAGCCAAATAGCGGCCAATGAGCAGTTCTTC.

This clonotype was picked up a small number of times. This chain joins TRBV28 and TRBJ1-5; perhaps TRBD1 as D (5 bases). Germline V lookup: CDR1 MDHEN, CDR2 SYDVKM. CDR3 length: 16 amino acids. Trimming took off 5 bases at V and 7 bases at J, with 21 bases between the two ends. CDR3 nucleotide sequence: TGTGCCAGCAGTCCCGACGAAGAGGGGCGCGGACAGCCCCAGCATTTT. It specifies CASSPDEEGRGQPQHF.

This clonotype was seen more than once but under ten times. The chain joins TRBV5-1 to TRBJ2-1; TRBD2 matches at 8 bases. The V and J ends lost 0 bases and 4 bases, in that order; junction bases with no gene match: 12. CDR1 is SGHRS and CDR2 is YFSETQ in the germline V gene. This CDR3 comprises 18 residues. The CDR3 bases are TGCGCCAGCAGCTTGGCCCGGGGGGGGCTCCCCCTTTACAATGAGCAGTTCTTC. Its translation is CASSLARGGLPLYNEQFF. Using reference TRBV5-1 and TRBJ2-1 for the parts outside the CDR3, the full variable domain is KAGVTQTPRYLIKTRGQQVTLSCSPISGHRSVSWYQQTPGQGLQFLFEYFSETQRNKGNFPGRFSGRQFSNSRSEMNVSTLELGDSALYLCASSLARGGLPLYNEQFFGPGTRLTVL.

This clonotype was detected ten times or more. The chain links TRBV7-2 to TRBJ2-5, with D perhaps matching TRBD2 (5 bases). This CDR3 region has 14 residues. The V end was cut by 5 bases, the J end by 5 bases, with 15 bases between. The germline V gene has CDR1 SGHTA and CDR2 FQGNSA. CDR3 residues: CASSLTYRGETQYF. The CDR3 nucleotides read TGTGCCAGCAGCCTCACGTACCGGGGTGAGACCCAGTACTTC.

This clonotype was seen at least ten times. The rearrangement joins TRBV7-6 to TRBJ2-7; D tentatively fits TRBD1 or TRBD2 (5 bases each). The CDR3 is 16 residues long. Trimming removed 6 bases at V and 1 base at J, with 19 bases between. The germline CDR1 and CDR2 sequences are SGHVS and FNYEAQ. Here the CDR3 reads CASSKRRGGLSYEQYF. The CDR3 nucleotides are TGTGCCAGCAGTAAACGCCGGGGCGGATTATCCTACGAGCAGTACTTC.

This clonotype was seen repeatedly, ten times or more. This chain uses TRBV11-2 with TRBJ2-2; the D is unclear. V was pared by 2 bases and J by 4 bases, with 8 bases between. Germline V gene data show CDR1 as SGHAT and CDR2 as FQNNGV. This CDR3 contains 14 residues. CDR3 DNA: TGTGCCAGCAGCTTACAGGCAGGCACCGGGGAGCTGTTTTTT. Amino acids: CASSLQAGTGELFF. Complete variable domain (other parts from reference TRBV11-2 and TRBJ2-2): EAGVAQSPRYKIIEKRQSVAFWCNPISGHATLYWYQQILGQGPKLLIQFQNNGVVDDSQLPKDRFSAERLKGVDSTLKIQPAKLEDSAVYLCASSLQAGTGELFFGEGSRLTVL.

This chain links TRBV20-1 with TRBJ2-5, with D unclear. This CDR3 comprises 14 residues. The ends were cut back, 7 bases at V and 1 base at J, with 16 bases in the middle. The germline CDR1 and CDR2 sequences are DFQATT and SNEGSKA (reference sequence). CDR3: CSVHLSKGQETQYF. The DNA for the CDR3 is TGCAGTGTGCACTTGTCAAAGGGCCAAGAGACCCAGTACTTC.

This clonotype was observed at least ten times. The chain is built from TRBV7-2 and TRBJ2-5; possible D gene TRBD2, 6 bases. There are 16 residues in the CDR3. Germline V lookup: CDR1 SGHTA, CDR2 FQGNSA. Deletions cut 1 base from V and 4 bases from J, with 16 bases between. CDR3 nucleotide sequence: TGTGCCAGCAGCTTAGACTCCGGGAGTGGAAGAGAGACCCAGTACTTC. Translating it yields CASSLDSGSGRETQYF.